Sequencing of this T cell receptor (beta chain) was carried out in a study of response to subunit inactivated influenza vaccine. Study results and caveats: The authors put forward the suggestion that each seasonal influenza vaccination may bring in only a limited number of new T cells.

CDR3 size: 15 residues. A note on this clonotype: What it binds is not known. One end of the junction is discordant with germline, which a read error may explain.

TCRdb analysed the RT-PCR reads with MiXCR anew, one entry per CDR3 protein. The repertoire holds about 540,000 distinct CDR3 sequences, with about 14% as singletons. The chain recombines TRBV12-3 or TRBV12-4 with TRBJ2-3; 9 bases match TRBD1. Sequencing used PBMCs from blood, obtained 12 days after vaccination. The receptor comes from a man in his forties or fifties who received an inactivated influenza vaccine. CDR3 coding DNA: TGTGCCAGCAGCCTAGGGGACAGGGTCACACATACGCAGTATTTT. This gives the protein CASSLGDRVTHTQYF.